The clone carrying this TCR beta chain was seen only a few times. Antigen unknown. TCRdb analysed the RT-PCR reads with MiXCR anew, one entry per CDR3 protein. The repertoire holds 500,000 to 600,000 distinct CDR3 sequences, with about 10% as singletons. This CDR3 has 17 residues. Germline V gene sequence: CDR1 DFQATT, CDR2 SNEGSKA (reference sequence). Germline trimming cut 8 bases from V and 0 bases from J; bases unmatched to any gene: 13. The data were obtained in a study of response to subunit inactivated influenza vaccine. Points from the study as a whole: Authors suggested each seasonal flu vaccination may recruit only limited numbers of new T cells.

A further study also used this sample, focusing on T cells expressing NK-cell markers. According to that study: The cDNA for TCR beta came from 5'RACE template switching with UMIs. In a group of several donors, dominant NKG2C+ clonotypes represented 1.0-7.0% of CD8+ T cells.

This receptor was identified in a man aged 50-60 years who received an inactivated influenza vaccine. This material consisted of PBMCs from blood, taken on the day of vaccination. This chain uses TRBV20-1 with TRBJ2-1, with TRBD2 matching over 10 bases. The CDR3 coding sequence is TGCAGTCCCAATCATCTAGCGGGAGTTACCTCCTACAATGAGCAGTTCTTC. This codes for CSPNHLAGVTSYNEQFF.